A single sample is the source of the 18 T cell receptor beta chains below, sequenced in a study of technical replicates of blood from a few donors. This table comes from immunoSEQ multiplex PCR, and its TCRdb copy is limited to in-frame clones, with some not included. The table records about 97,000 clones, 95% to 96% of them present only once. The source material was T cells isolated from PBMCs. These receptors were obtained from a human donor in good health.

The chain employs TRBV7-9 and TRBJ2-5, with a possible D match to TRBD1 (5 bases). V lost 5 bases to trimming and J lost 2 bases, with 15 bases between them. Germline V gene lookup returns CDR1 SEHNR and CDR2 FQNEAQ (reference sequence). This CDR3 is 15 amino acids long. In nucleotides, the CDR3 is TGTGCCAGCAGCGACTGGGGCGCCGGGCAAGAGACCCAGTACTTC. This encodes CASSDWGAGQETQYF. The full variable domain, with the rest looked up from reference TRBV7-9 and TRBJ2-5, is DTGVSQNPRHKITKRGQNVTFRCDPISEHNRLYWYRQTLGQGPEFLTYFQNEAQLEKSRLLSDRFSAERPKGSFSTLEIQRTEQGDSAMYLCASSDWGAGQETQYFGPGTRLLVL.

This chain connects TRBV7-9 to TRBJ2-1; no firm D call. Germline CDR1 is SEHNR and CDR2 is FQNEAQ (reference sequence). The CDR3 sequence is 15 residues long. V was clipped by 3 bases and J by 7 bases, with 16 bases between them. The CDR3 DNA sequence: TGTGCCAGCAGCTTTCGCGGCGGCGCCGGGAATGAGCAGTTCTTC. Its translation is CASSFRGGAGNEQFF.

The chain recombines TRBV5-4 with TRBJ1-2; tentatively, D is TRBD1 (5 bases). The germline V and J ends were trimmed by 4 bases and 3 bases, with 16 bases remaining between them. Germline V gene data show CDR1 as SGHNT and CDR2 as YYREEE (reference sequence). This CDR3 has 15 amino acids. CDR3 sequence (DNA): TGTGCCAGCAGCCCGGAGGGACGGGAAGACTATGGCTACACCTTC. This encodes CASSPEGREDYGYTF.

This chain uses TRBV5-1 with TRBJ2-2; D gene ambiguous. Germline V lookup: CDR1 SGHRS, CDR2 YFSETQ. This CDR3 comprises 15 residues. Trimming left V 4 bases short and J 0 bases short, with 10 bases between. CDR3 DNA: TGCGCCAGCAGCGAAGAGACTGCGAACACCGGGGAGCTGTTTTTT. It is translated as CASSEETANTGELFF.

The gene calls are TRBV19 and TRBJ2-2, with a possible D match to TRBD2 (6 bases). CDR3 length: 14 residues. V was clipped by 10 bases and J by 5 bases, with 17 bases between them. Germline V lookup: CDR1 LNHDA, CDR2 SQIVND (reference sequence). CDR3 in amino acids: CATGGTPGTGELFF. The CDR3 coding sequence is TGTGCCACCGGCGGGACTCCAGGGACCGGGGAGCTGTTTTTT.

The V gene is TRBV29-1, the J gene TRBJ1-1; D unresolved. The germline V gene has CDR1 SQVTM and CDR2 ANQGSEA. The ends were cut back, 8 bases at V and 0 bases at J, with 16 bases in the middle. The CDR3 sequence is 14 residues long. The CDR3: CSLQTSLLNTEAFF. The CDR3 nucleotides read TGCAGCTTACAGACCAGCCTTTTGAACACTGAAGCTTTCTTT.

The CDR3 sequence: CASSQERATYTGELFF. CDR3 coding DNA: TGCGCCAGCAGCCAAGAGAGGGCCACTTACACCGGGGAGCTGTTTTTT. This chain connects TRBV4-3 to TRBJ2-2, with a tentative D call TRBD2 (5 bases). This CDR3 has 16 residues. The V end was cut by 0 bases, the J end by 3 bases, with 11 bases between. Germline CDR1 reads LGHNA; CDR2 reads YSLEER.

The rearrangement links TRBV4-3 to TRBJ2-7; no definite D call. Looked up from germline, CDR1 is LGHNA and CDR2 is YSLEER. V gave up 2 bases and J gave up 2 bases, with 13 bases separating them. This CDR3 has 15 amino acids. CDR3 nucleotide sequence: TGCGCCAGCAGCCAACTATTTGGAGTGCCCTACGAGCAGTACTTC. It encodes CASSQLFGVPYEQYF.

The rearrangement links TRBV28 to TRBJ1-4, with D perhaps matching TRBD1 (6 bases). The CDR3 extends over 15 amino acids. Deletions cut 4 bases from V and 1 base from J, with 10 bases between. Germline-derived CDR1 and CDR2 are MDHEN and SYDVKM. Here the CDR3 reads CASSSYRVTNEKLFF. The CDR3 region has the DNA TGTGCCAGCAGTTCCTACAGGGTAACTAATGAAAAACTGTTTTTT.

The chain couples TRBV6-6 to TRBJ2-1; the D gene is possibly TRBD1 (6 bases). V lost 2 bases and J lost 5, with 10 bases in between. Looked up from germline, CDR1 is MNHNY and CDR2 is SVGAGI (reference sequence). The CDR3 is 14 residues long. The CDR3 here is CASSYHWTDNEQFF. Here the CDR3 DNA reads TGTGCCAGCAGTTACCATTGGACAGACAATGAGCAGTTCTTC.

V is TRBV19 and J is TRBJ2-5; maybe TRBD1 (5 bases). Germline V lookup: CDR1 LNHDA, CDR2 SQIVND (reference sequence). The CDR3 contains 10 residues. Between the trimmed V and J ends, which lost 10 bases and 4 bases, there was a span of 7 bases. CDR3 protein: CATGLETQYF. The CDR3 DNA reads TGTGCCACAGGGCTAGAGACCCAGTACTTC.

The J gene is TRBJ1-4, the V gene TRBV7-9; D remains unclear. The CDR3 consists of 15 residues. The V gene's germline CDR1 is SEHNR and CDR2 FQNEAQ (reference sequence). Trimming removed 4 bases at V and 7 bases at J, with 16 bases between. The chain's CDR3 is CASSYALGSSEKLFF. The CDR3 DNA is TGTGCCAGCAGCTACGCCCTCGGGTCGAGTGAAAAACTGTTTTTT.

V and J are TRBV28 and TRBJ2-7; TRBD1 agrees at 9 bases. J was trimmed by 3 bases and V by 6 bases; bases with no gene match: 9. CDR3 length: 15 residues. CDR1 and CDR2 (germline): MDHEN, SYDVKM. The CDR3 sequence is CASSRSGTGYYEQYF. The CDR3, as DNA: TGTGCCAGCAGCCGATCCGGGACAGGGTACTACGAGCAGTACTTC. The full variable domain, rest sourced from reference TRBV28 and TRBJ2-7, is DVKVTQSSRYLVKRTGEKVFLECVQDMDHENMFWYRQDPGLGLRLIYFSYDVKMKEKGDIPEGYSVSREKKERFSLILESASTNQTSMYLCASSRSGTGYYEQYFGPGTRLTVT.

The chain uses TRBV10-1 and TRBJ1-1; D is unclear. Trimming stripped 0 bases from V and 10 bases from J, with 9 bases between. Germline CDR1 and CDR2: WNHNN and SYGVQD (reference sequence). The length of the CDR3 is 12 residues. CDR3 sequence: CASSESNGRAFF. CDR3 in DNA: TGCGCCAGCAGTGAGTCGAATGGGAGAGCTTTCTTT.

The chain combines TRBV11-2 with TRBJ1-1; D might be TRBD1 (6 bases). This CDR3 has 14 residues. Germline-derived CDR1 and CDR2 are SGHAT and FQNNGV. V was shortened by 5 bases and J by 3 bases, with 13 bases between the two germline ends. In DNA, the CDR3 is TGTGCCAGCAGCCTCCTACAGGGATACACTGAAGCTTTCTTT. Encoded protein: CASSLLQGYTEAFF.

In DNA form, the CDR3 reads TGTGCCAGCTCACCTCGGGGGGATAATGGCTACACCTTC. Amino acids: CASSPRGDNGYTF. The V and J genes are TRBV18 and TRBJ1-2, with D possibly matching TRBD1 (5 bases). The V end was cut by 3 bases, the J end by 6 bases, with 11 bases between. This CDR3 region has 13 residues. CDR1 and CDR2 (germline): KGHSH, LQKENI.

This chain uses TRBV6-5 with TRBJ2-2, with D possibly TRBD2 on 6 matching bases. The germline V gene encodes CDR1 MNHEY and CDR2 SVGAGI. V dropped 4 bases and J dropped 8 bases, with 14 bases sitting between them. The CDR3 runs 14 residues. The CDR3 spells CASSFRTGVGELFF. CDR3 DNA: TGTGCCAGCAGTTTTAGGACGGGAGTTGGGGAGCTGTTTTTT.

The V and J genes are TRBV21-1 and TRBJ1-1; the table's D gene call, TRBD1, was not cross checked with the DNA. TRBV21-1 is a pseudogene segment. The CDR3 spans 14 residues. CDR3 sequence reads: CASSKVTGGAEAFF. Written as DNA, the CDR3 is TGTGCCAGCAGCAAAGTTACAGGGGGCGCTGAAGCTTTCTTT.